A single sample gave rise to the 12 T cell receptor beta chains below, sequenced in a study of T cells in Graves' hyperthyroidism and ophthalmopathy. TCR beta CDR3 regions were amplified from RNA. During a first-round RT-PCR of the TCR CDR3, the HTBI primer set was used. Via MiXCR, TCRdb re-called the multiplex PCR reads, giving one row per CDR3 protein. The table lists about 260,000 distinct CDR3 sequences, 20% to 25% of them singletons. The specimen sequenced was blood. The origin of the receptors is a man aged 30 to 45 with Graves' ophthalmopathy.

There are a few counts of this clonotype. The chain joins TRBV28 to TRBJ1-1; 10 bases line up with TRBD1. Trimming took 2 bases from V and 4 from J; bases not matched to a gene: 13. This CDR3 contains 18 residues. The V gene's germline CDR1 is MDHEN and CDR2 SYDVKM. The CDR3 nucleotides are TGTGCCAGCAGTTTAGGGGCCGGGACAGGGGCCCGCGCCACTGAAGCTTTCTTT. Its protein is CASSLGAGTGARATEAFF.

The rearrangement joins TRBV9 to TRBJ2-6, with D unclear. The CDR3 totals 17 residues. Germline lookup yields CDR1 SGDLS and CDR2 YYNGEE. V lost 4 bases and J 1 base, leaving 15 bases between the germline ends. The chain's CDR3 is CASSPTLGVSGANVLTF. The CDR3, as DNA: TGTGCCAGCAGCCCGACTTTAGGAGTTTCTGGGGCCAACGTCCTGACTTTC. Supplemented by reference TRBV9 and TRBJ2-6, the full variable domain reads DSGVTQTPKHLITATGQRVTLRCSPRSGDLSVYWYQQSLDQGLQFLIQYYNGEERAKGNILERFSAQQFPDLHSELNLSSLELGDSALYFCASSPTLGVSGANVLTFGAGSRLTVL.

The J gene is TRBJ2-7, the V gene TRBV20-1; TRBD2 matches 7 bases. The junction had 11 bases not matched to a gene; V was cut back by 0 bases and J by 6 bases. CDR3 length equals 15 residues. Germline CDR1 is DFQATT and CDR2 is SNEGSKA (reference sequence). As DNA, the CDR3 is TGCAGTGCTAGAGATCCGCTAGCGGAAGAGTCCGAGCAGTACTTC. This gives the protein CSARDPLAEESEQYF.

A word on this clonotype: This clone may be a read error of a much larger clone one base away. The missing conserved phenylalanine or tryptophan at the end of this CDR3 makes a read error likely. This chain connects TRBV11-3 to TRBJ2-5, with 8 nucleotides matching TRBD2. Looked up from germline, CDR1 is SGHNT and CDR2 is YENEEA. J lost 9 bases, V lost 0 bases, and 12 bases had no gene match. CDR3 size: 16 residues. CDR3 in DNA: TGTGCCAGCAGCTTAGATGACACAGCGGGGGAATGGGCCCAGTACATC. This translates into CASSLDDTAGEWAQYI.

V and J are TRBV5-1 and TRBJ2-3; D perhaps matches TRBD1 (6 bases). The CDR3 sequence is 14 residues long. Germline V CDR1 and CDR2: SGHRS, YFSETQ. Trimming stripped 0 bases from V and 4 bases from J, with 9 bases between. The CDR3 protein is CASSLAEGADTQYF. The CDR3 nucleotides read TGCGCCAGCAGCTTGGCCGAGGGGGCAGATACGCAGTATTTT.

This clonotype has just a few counts. This sequence joins TRBV6-1 and TRBJ2-1; D is ambiguous. V lost 6 bases to trimming and J lost 2 bases, with 11 bases between them. The germline CDR1 and CDR2 sequences are MNHNS and SASEGT. This CDR3 is built from 14 residues. CDR3 DNA: TGTGCCAGCAGCCAGCCTCGGGCCTACAATGAGCAGTTCTTC. Its translation is CASSQPRAYNEQFF.

As for this clonotype: A much larger clone lies a single base off, so this may be a read error. The genes are TRBV29-1 and TRBJ2-3, with no clear D. CDR3 length: 10 amino acids. Germline CDR1 and CDR2: SQVTM and ANQGSEA. The ends were cut back, 7 bases at V and 5 bases at J, with 7 bases in the middle. CDR3 sequence reads: CSARIDTQYF. The CDR3 DNA sequence: TGCAGCGCAAGAATAGATACGCAGTATTTT.

There are a few counts of this clonotype. The chain recombines TRBV24-1 with TRBJ1-5; D gene unclear. Trimming shortened V by 4 bases and J by 6 bases, and 6 bases separated the two germline ends. Germline V gene data show CDR1 as KGHDR and CDR2 as SFDVKD. The CDR3 is 12 amino acids. CDR3 DNA sequence: TGTGCCACCAGTGACGGGGTTCAGCCCCAGCATTTT. Its protein is CATSDGVQPQHF.

There are many counts of this clonotype. The chain employs TRBV18 and TRBJ2-1; D remains ambiguous. Trimming took off 1 base at V and 1 base at J, with 8 bases between the two ends. The CDR3 extends over 15 amino acids. Germline V gene lookup returns CDR1 KGHSH and CDR2 LQKENI. CDR3 sequence reads: CASSPLGTSYNEQFF. CDR3 sequence (DNA): TGTGCCAGCTCACCACTGGGAACTTCCTACAATGAGCAGTTCTTC.

The chain combines TRBV20-1 with TRBJ1-4, with D perhaps TRBD1 (6 bases). Germline assignment: CDR1 DFQATT and CDR2 SNEGSKA (reference sequence). This CDR3 has 13 amino acids. V lost 1 base and J 7 bases, leaving 10 bases between the germline ends. The CDR3 is CSARVGGREKLFF. CDR3 sequence (DNA): TGCAGTGCTAGAGTGGGGGGCCGTGAAAAACTGTTTTTT.

This clonotype was found many times. This chain links TRBV28 with TRBJ1-2, with 8 bases that match TRBD1. This CDR3 is 13 amino acids long. After removal of 5 bases from V and 9 bases from J, the junction contained 8 bases not matched to a gene. Germline V gene lookup returns CDR1 MDHEN and CDR2 SYDVKM. In nucleotides, the CDR3 is TGTGCCAGCAGTCCCAGGACAGGGAATCGCTACACCTTC. Encoded protein: CASSPRTGNRYTF.

This clonotype has ten or more counts. The CDR3 nucleotides read TGTGCCAGCGGGATTGAGACAGGGGTAAACGAGCAGTTCTTC. Its protein is CASGIETGVNEQFF. The rearrangement links TRBV12-3 or TRBV12-4 to TRBJ2-1; 8 nucleotides match TRBD1. V lost 8 bases to trimming and J lost 10 bases; unmatched junction nucleotides: 13. The CDR3 covers 14 residues.